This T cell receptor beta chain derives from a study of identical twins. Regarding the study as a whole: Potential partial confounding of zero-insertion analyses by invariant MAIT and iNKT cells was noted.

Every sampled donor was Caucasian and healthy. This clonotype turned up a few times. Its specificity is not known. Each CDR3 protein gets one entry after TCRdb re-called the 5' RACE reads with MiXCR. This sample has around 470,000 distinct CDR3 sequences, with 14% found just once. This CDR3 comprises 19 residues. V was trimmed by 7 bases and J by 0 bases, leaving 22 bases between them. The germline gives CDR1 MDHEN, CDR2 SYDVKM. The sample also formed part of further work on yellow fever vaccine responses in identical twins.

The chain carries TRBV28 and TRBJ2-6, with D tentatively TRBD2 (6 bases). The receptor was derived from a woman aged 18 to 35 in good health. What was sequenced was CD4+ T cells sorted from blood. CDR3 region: CASMEQGGKRSSGANVLTF. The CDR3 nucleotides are TGTGCCAGCATGGAGCAGGGAGGAAAAAGGAGCTCTGGGGCCAACGTCCTGACTTTC.